This T cell receptor beta chain was captured by sequencing in a study of OX40 agonist ivuxolimab in advanced cancers. General study results and limits: What antigens the expanded peripheral T cells recognized was never established.

Measured with immunoSEQ multiplex PCR; TCRdb has only the in-frame clones, and not every one. The data hold approximately 42,000 clones, with about 81% observed a single time. Regarding this clone: Its specificity is not known.

Material: CD4+ or CD8+ T cells sorted from blood, obtained in a trial of the OX40 agonist ivuxolimab. The receptor was isolated from an adult with an advanced solid tumor such as melanoma, head and neck, liver or kidney cancer.

CDR3 nucleotide sequence: TGTGCCAGCAGCCAGGGACTCCTAAACACCATATATTTT. This encodes CASSQGLLNTIYF. This chain connects TRBV14 to TRBJ1-3, with D possibly TRBD1 on 5 matching bases. CDR3 size: 13 residues. Germline V CDR1 and CDR2: SGHDN, FVKESK. V gave up 3 bases and J gave up 6 bases, with 9 bases separating them.